This TCR beta chain appears in the sequencing data of a study of molecular identifiers for immune sequencing clone quantification. Study-wide results and limits: Spiked Jurkat TCR RNA originating from one cell could reportedly be identified amid about a million naive cells. Sharing of a barcode by identical TCR molecules could cause highly expanded clone sizes to be underestimated.

This clonotype was picked up many times. The antigen remains unidentified. Sorting isolated naive CD8 T cells as CD8+CD4-CCR7+CD45RA+ events. The authors built bulk TCR libraries by previously described methods with listed TCR primers. TCRdb re-called the PCR reads through MiXCR, storing one row per CDR3 protein. The table lists about 300,000 distinct CDR3 sequences, over 20% of them singletons. The CDR3 runs to 17 residues. V lost 2 bases, J lost 0 bases, and 11 bases lay in between. From germline, CDR1 is MNHEY and CDR2 SVGAGI. The chain has TRBV6-5 and TRBJ2-6, with D unclear. The receptor was derived from a human donor in good health. Some libraries in this study had Jurkat cell RNA spiked in. The sample was naive CD8+ T cells from blood, with Jurkat cell RNA spiked in. Described subset: FACS-sorted CD8+CD4-CCR7+CD45RA+ naive T cells. The CDR3 DNA sequence: TGTGCCAGCAGTTACCAGTCGGTCGGCTCTGGGGCCAACGTCCTGACTTTC. Translation gives CASSYQSVGSGANVLTF.